Each of the 4 T cell receptor beta chains below was sequenced from the same sample in a study of beta chain features in type 1 diabetes. The study, taken as a whole, reports: Moderate but significant shortening of TCRB CDR3s was recorded in all four CD4+ subsets from Type 1 diabetes patients.

All of the isolated RNA was reverse transcribed, so expressed TCRB transcripts were sequenced. Clones were read by immunoSEQ multiplex PCR, and TCRdb kept only the in-frame ones, dropping some. The sample has over 150,000 clones; 10% are singletons. These receptors' targets are unknown. Sequencing was carried out using central memory CD4+ T cells from blood. The receptors derive from a man under 40 with type 1 diabetes.

As to this clone: A read error is possible here, since a much larger clone lies one base away. This chain links TRBV9 with TRBJ2-5; 7 nucleotides align to TRBD1. The junction had 4 bases not matched to a gene; V was cut back by 4 bases and J by 1 base. The CDR3 is 14 amino acids. Germline V gene data show CDR1 as SGDLS and CDR2 as YYNGEE. CDR3 loop: CASSPTGFQETQYF. The DNA for the CDR3 is TGTGCCAGCAGCCCGACAGGGTTCCAAGAGACCCAGTACTTC.

This clone showed up just a few times. V and J are TRBV30 and TRBJ2-2; D is perhaps TRBD2 (5 bases). Looked up from germline, CDR1 is GTSNPN and CDR2 is SVGIG (reference sequence). Trimming removed 0 bases from V and 2 bases from J, with 16 bases in between. The CDR3 is 17 amino acids. CDR3: CAWSVYFRGRNTGELFF. The CDR3 DNA reads TGTGCCTGGAGTGTTTACTTCCGCGGGCGTAACACCGGGGAGCTGTTTTTT.

The chain has TRBV30 and TRBJ2-5; TRBD2 matches 8 bases. Germline CDR1 GTSNPN, CDR2 SVGIG (reference sequence). The CDR3 totals 16 residues. J lost 5 bases, V lost 2 bases, and 13 bases had no gene match. CDR3 sequence reads: CAWSYLTGTRTETQYF. The CDR3, as DNA: TGTGCCTGGAGTTACTTAACCGGGACTAGGACGGAGACCCAGTACTTC.

V gene TRBV14 combines with J gene TRBJ2-2; TRBD1 is a possible D gene (6 bases). Germline values: CDR1 SGHDN, CDR2 FVKESK. V lost 4 bases, J lost 0 bases, and 12 bases lay in between. The CDR3 runs to 16 residues. The CDR3, as DNA: TGTGCCAGCAGCCCGTTCGAGGGGGCGAACACCGGGGAGCTGTTTTTT. This translates into CASSPFEGANTGELFF.